The rows below give T cell receptor beta chains drawn from one sample of a study of follicular helper T cells after annual influenza vaccination. TCRdb keeps only in-frame clones here, not all; method: immunoSEQ multiplex PCR. Of approximately 6,700 clones in the sample, 80% to 85% were seen once. Sequencing was performed on CXCR5+ CD38- circulating T follicular helper cells from blood, taken 7 days after influenza vaccination. Receptor source: an adult who received the influenza vaccine. Both conserved end residues are part of each CDR3. Each record gives: D gene, clone size, J gene, V gene, CDR3 protein, CDR3 DNA. D genes are given only for firm matches. Part of the rows lack a size; the others show once, few, many or a class for expanded clones.

NA NA TRBJ2-6 TRBV4-1 CASSQDRPGANVLTF TGCGCCAGCAGCCAAGATCGACCTGGGGCCAACGTCCTGACTTTC
NA few TRBJ2-7 TRBV16 CASSPARDYEQYF TGTGCCAGCAGCCCCGCCAGGGACTACGAGCAGTACTTC
TRBD2 few TRBJ2-1 TRBV28 CASSPASGRARGNEQFF TGTGCCAGCAGTCCCGCTAGCGGGAGGGCCAGGGGCAATGAGCAGTTCTTC
NA NA TRBJ1-4 TRBV28 CASSFEVKGKLFF TGTGCCAGCAGTTTCGAGGTGAAAGGAAAACTGTTTTTT
TRBD1 NA TRBJ1-2 TRBV5-6 CASSFGQDGYGYTF TGTGCCAGCAGCTTTGGACAGGATGGCTATGGCTACACCTTC
NA NA TRBJ2-4 TRBV7-2 CASSLAGWDGAKNIQYF TGTGCCAGCAGCTTAGCGGGGTGGGATGGAGCCAAAAACATTCAGTACTTC
NA NA TRBJ2-3 TRBV5-1 CASSLEGGSGDTQYF TGCGCCAGCAGCTTGGAGGGGGGTTCAGGGGATACGCAGTATTTT
NA NA TRBJ2-2 TRBV11-3 CASSFDRSTGELFF TGTGCCAGCAGCTTCGACAGATCCACCGGGGAGCTGTTTTTT
NA NA TRBJ2-1 TRBV5-1 CASSYRGKDNEQFF TGCGCCAGCAGCTATCGGGGAAAGGACAATGAGCAGTTCTTC
NA NA TRBJ1-1 TRBV5-8 CASSLASQQAPEAFF TGTGCCAGCAGCTTGGCCTCCCAGCAGGCTCCTGAAGCTTTCTTT
NA NA TRBJ1-1 TRBV19 CASSKFAATEAFF TGTGCCAGTAGTAAGTTTGCGGCCACTGAAGCTTTCTTT
TRBD1 few TRBJ1-2 TRBV23-1 CASSPVVGQGGVGYTF TGCGCCAGCAGTCCGGTTGTAGGACAGGGAGGGGTTGGCTACACCTTC
NA NA TRBJ1-5 TRBV2 CASRGPEGHQPQHF TGTGCCAGCCGCGGGCCTGAGGGGCATCAGCCCCAGCATTTT
NA NA TRBJ2-7 TRBV7-9 CASSPGLSYEQYF TGTGCCAGCAGCCCGGGACTCTCCTACGAGCAGTACTTC
NA NA TRBJ1-5 TRBV6-5 CASSFARHNQPQHF TGTGCCAGCAGTTTTGCCAGGCACAATCAGCCCCAGCATTTT